These 9 T cell receptor beta chains were all obtained from the same sample, sequenced in a study of Graves' ophthalmopathy and Graves' hyperthyroidism. For repertoire sequencing, the TCR beta CDR3 regions were amplified from RNA transcripts. HTBI-primed RT-PCR formed the first round, and a multiplex PCR formed the second. TCRdb called the multiplex PCR reads again in MiXCR, with one record for every CDR3 protein. The table shows 150,000 to 200,000 distinct CDR3 sequences, with less than 45% occurring only once. Sequenced sample: peripheral blood. The receptors derive from a woman in her 40s with Graves' ophthalmopathy.

This clonotype appeared a few times. J is TRBJ2-5 and V is TRBV7-2; 8 bases line up with TRBD1. V dropped 0 bases and J dropped 2; count of bases not matched to a gene: 2. Germline values: CDR1 SGHTA, CDR2 FQGNSA. The CDR3 has 15 residues. CDR3 sequence: CASSLAGQGQETQYF. CDR3 DNA sequence: TGTGCCAGCAGCTTAGCCGGACAGGGACAAGAGACCCAGTACTTC.

J is TRBJ1-1 and V is TRBV7-8; D unresolved. Trimming shortened V by 0 bases and J by 5 bases, and 13 bases separated the two germline ends. Germline CDR1 and CDR2: SGHVS and FQNEAQ. The CDR3 covers 15 residues. Here the CDR3 DNA reads TGTGCCAGCAGCTTAGCAGGATTCCTAACAACTGAAGCTTTCTTT. This codes for CASSLAGFLTTEAFF.

This clonotype was recorded at least ten times. J is TRBJ1-2 and V is TRBV7-9; no clear D gene. There are 14 residues in the CDR3. Germline V lookup: CDR1 SEHNR, CDR2 FQNEAQ (reference sequence). V gave up 5 bases and J gave up 13 bases, with 23 bases separating them. CDR3 nucleotide sequence: TGTGCCAGCAGCCCGCACCCCCCGACCACCGGGAGCACCTTC. Translation gives CASSPHPPTTGSTF.

This clonotype was recorded only once. The genes are TRBV27 and TRBJ1-1; TRBD1 is a possible D gene (5 bases). This CDR3 contains 14 residues. Germline CDR1 MNHEY, CDR2 SMNVEV (reference sequence). Between the trimmed V and J ends, which lost 0 bases and 7 bases, there was a span of 12 bases. CDR3 DNA sequence: TGTGCCAGCAGTTTATCGGGGACTCGGATTGAAGCTTTCTTT. Amino acid sequence: CASSLSGTRIEAFF.

This clonotype has at least ten counts. V gene TRBV6-1 combines with J gene TRBJ2-5; TRBD1 agrees at 7 bases. CDR3 size: 12 residues. Germline CDR1 reads MNHNS; CDR2 reads SASEGT. J was trimmed by 5 bases and V by 6 bases; bases with no gene match: 3. CDR3 in DNA: TGTGCCAGCAGGACAGGGCGGGAGACCCAGTACTTC. It yields the protein CASRTGRETQYF.

The V and J genes are TRBV29-1 and TRBJ2-5; 8 positions agree with TRBD1. Trimming cost V 6 bases and J 4 bases; bases outside gene matches: 4. This CDR3 has 12 amino acids. CDR1 is SQVTM and CDR2 is ANQGSEA in the germline V gene. Written as DNA, the CDR3 is TGCAGCGTAAGGGGACAGGTAGAGACCCAGTACTTC. Translation: CSVRGQVETQYF. Using reference TRBV29-1 and TRBJ2-5 for the parts outside the CDR3, the full variable domain is SAVISQKPSRDICQRGTSLTIQCQVDSQVTMMFWYRQQPGQSLTLIATANQGSEATYESGFVIDKFPISRPNLTFSTLTVSNMSPEDSSIYLCSVRGQVETQYFGPGTRLLVL.

J is TRBJ1-1 and V is TRBV12-3 or TRBV12-4; weak D call: TRBD1 (6 bases). V was shortened by 6 bases and J by 6 bases, with 14 bases between the two germline ends. This CDR3 region has 13 residues. The CDR3 coding sequence is TGTGCCAGCAGACGTAAGGGGGGGGCTGAAGCTTTCTTT. It yields the protein CASRRKGGAEAFF.

V is TRBV6-2 or TRBV6-3 and J is TRBJ2-7, with D uncertain. Deletions cut 2 bases from V and 2 bases from J, with 10 bases between. Germline values: CDR1 MNHEY, CDR2 SVGEGT. CDR3 length equals 14 residues. For the CDR3, the DNA is TGTGCCAGCAGTTACCAGCACCTTCCCTACGAGCAGTACTTC. Translated: CASSYQHLPYEQYF.

This clonotype has only a few counts. This chain links TRBV18 with TRBJ2-5, with a weak D call TRBD1 (7 bases). The CDR3 contains 15 residues. V gave up 2 bases and J gave up 5 bases, with 15 bases separating them. Germline-derived CDR1 and CDR2 are KGHSH and LQKENI. CDR3 protein: CASSPGGGWEETQYF. The CDR3 DNA reads as TGTGCCAGCTCACCAGGAGGGGGCTGGGAGGAGACCCAGTACTTC.